Listed here are 3 T cell receptor beta chains from one sample, sequenced in a study of shared clonotypes between healthy human individuals. CD8 cells regarded as naive lacked CD45RO, were positively chosen for CCR7, and omitted terminally differentiated effector memory CD45RA+ cells. TCRdb keeps only in-frame clones here, not all; method: immunoSEQ multiplex PCR. This table holds 2 million or so clones, approximately 94% found once. Material for sequencing was naive CD8+ T cells sorted from blood. Receptors were obtained from a man aged 18 to 30 in good health.

The chain links TRBV5-4 to TRBJ1-2, with D uncertain. V gave up 6 bases and J gave up 3 bases, with 15 bases separating them. CDR1 and CDR2 from the germline V gene are SGHNT and YYREEE (reference sequence). This CDR3 contains 14 residues. The CDR3 loop reads CASTSEWQDYGYTF. The CDR3 DNA is TGTGCCAGCACCAGCGAGTGGCAAGACTATGGCTACACCTTC.

This clone was seen just once. In DNA form, the CDR3 reads TGTGCCAGCAGTGAAGTGTCCGGGCAGTCGAACTATGGCTACACCTTC. The encoded protein is CASSEVSGQSNYGYTF. This sequence joins TRBV6-1 and TRBJ1-2; no clear D. CDR3 length: 16 amino acids. The V and J ends lost 1 base and 2 bases respectively, with 14 bases between them. Germline V gene sequence: CDR1 MNHNS, CDR2 SASEGT.

The chain couples TRBV19 to TRBJ1-1; no clear D. Between the trimmed V and J ends, which lost 1 base and 5 bases, there was a span of 8 bases. The CDR3 consists of 13 residues. CDR1 and CDR2 from the germline V gene are LNHDA and SQIVND (reference sequence). The CDR3, as DNA: TGTGCCAGTAGTATAGGGAAGCGGACTGAAGCTTTCTTT. Protein: CASSIGKRTEAFF. Drawing the rest from reference TRBV19 and TRBJ1-1, the complete variable domain is DGGITQSPKYLFRKEGQNVTLSCEQNLNHDAMYWYRQDPGQGLRLIYYSQIVNDFQKGDIAEGYSVSREKKESFPLTVTSAQKNPTAFYLCASSIGKRTEAFFGQGTRLTVV.